Below, 32 T cell receptor beta chains from the same sample are listed, as sequenced in a study of T cells in women clearing cervical HPV infection. Clones were sequenced by immunoSEQ multiplex PCR, and TCRdb holds only the in-frame ones, with some missing. The sample table includes about 30,000 clones. The sequenced sample consisted of blood buffy coat. These receptors were collected from a woman aged 18 to 75 with a cervical HPV16 infection that either progressed to CIN3+ or cleared (not recorded which).

A word on this clone: The read falls 3 residues short of the CDR3 end, and the missing part is taken from the germline J gene. The chain is built from TRBV6-2 or TRBV6-3 and TRBJ1-2; D possibly corresponds to TRBD1 (6 bases). Trimming shortened V by 0 bases and J by 3 bases, and 8 bases separated the two germline ends. The CDR3 runs to 14 residues. Germline V gene lookup returns CDR1 MNHEY and CDR2 SVGEGT. CDR3 DNA, as far as it was read: TGTGCCAGCAGTTACTCGGGGACATACTATGGC. Protein product: CASSYSGTYYG. The full CDR3 sequence reads CASSYSGTYYGYTF.

On this clone itself: The observed sequence ends 3 residues before the CDR3 terminus, with the missing tail filled in from the germline J gene. The rearrangement links TRBV20-1 to TRBJ1-6; 10 bases are a match to TRBD1. This CDR3 region has 13 residues. Trimming cost V 3 bases and J 8 bases; bases outside gene matches: 1. Germline CDR1 and CDR2: DFQATT and SNEGSKA (reference sequence). The CDR3 bases that were read are TGCAGTGCTAGGACAGGGGGCGATTCACCC. Translating gives CSARTGGDSP. The whole CDR3 is CSARTGGDSPLHF.

As concerns this clone: The CDR3 is cut off 3 residues early in the read; its end comes from the germline J gene. This chain links TRBV10-3 with TRBJ2-7; 12 nucleotides agree with TRBD1. Germline V gene data show CDR1 as ENHRY and CDR2 as SYGVKD. The CDR3 length is 18 residues. After removal of 7 bases from V and 2 bases from J, the junction contained 15 bases not matched to a gene. The CDR3 reads CAINPGTGGEERPYEQYF. CDR3 DNA (partial): TGTGCCATCAACCCCGGGACAGGGGGCGAGGAAAGGCCCTACGAG.

To note about this clone: The CDR3 end lies 3 residues beyond the end of the read and is filled in from the germline J gene. The chain combines TRBV30 with TRBJ2-3; 8 bases agree with TRBD1. This CDR3 is 16 amino acids long. J gave up 7 bases and V 0 bases, and 12 bases lay outside the gene matches. CDR1 and CDR2 from the germline V gene are GTSNPN and SVGIG (reference sequence). CDR3 sequence: CAWSVGGTGPVNTQYF. Incomplete CDR3 DNA: TGTGCCTGGAGTGTAGGGGGGACAGGCCCCGTGAATACG.

Of note for this clone: The CDR3 end falls 3 residues outside the read, so it is completed with the germline J gene. The chain employs TRBV11-2 and TRBJ1-3; D uncertain. The ends were cut back, 1 base at V and 3 bases at J, with 7 bases in the middle. This CDR3 region has 14 residues. Germline lookup yields CDR1 SGHAT and CDR2 FQNNGV. The CDR3 DNA, read in part, is TGTGCCAGCAGCTTAGGTCGGGGTGGAAACACC. Protein sequence: CASSLGRGGNT. The entire CDR3 sequence reads CASSLGRGGNTIYF.

In the case of this clone: The read ends 3 residues shy of where the CDR3 ends; the end is completed using the germline J gene. The chain joins TRBV6-2 or TRBV6-3 to TRBJ2-3, with 7 bases that match TRBD2. The V gene's germline CDR1 is MNHEY and CDR2 SVGEGT. CDR3 size: 16 residues. The trim removed 6 bases at V and 6 bases at J, leaving 15 bases unmatched. CDR3 protein: CASSNRLARSSDTQYF. CDR3 DNA, as far as it was read: TGTGCCAGCAGCAACAGACTAGCTCGGTCGTCCGATACG.

A word on this clone: The read halts 3 residues ahead of the CDR3 end, with the missing end drawn from the germline J gene. This chain links TRBV5-1 with TRBJ1-4, with 9 bases lining up with TRBD1. Germline lookup yields CDR1 SGHRS and CDR2 YFSETQ. The CDR3 spans 16 residues. The junction had 9 bases not matched to a gene; V was cut back by 4 bases and J by 5 bases. The CDR3 sequence: CASSLEGQGANEKLFF. The CDR3 bases that were read are TGCGCCAGCAGCCTAGAGGGACAGGGTGCGAATGAAAAA.

As concerns this clone: The CDR3 is cut off 3 residues early in the read; its end comes from the germline J gene. The V call is TRBV7-8, the J call TRBJ2-7; D might be TRBD2 (6 bases). This CDR3 region has 13 residues. Trimming took off 5 bases at V and 6 bases at J, with 14 bases between the two ends. The germline gives CDR1 SGHVS, CDR2 FQNEAQ. This CDR3 reads CASSLGGASEQYF. The DNA read from the CDR3 is TGTGCCAGCAGCCTGGGCGGGGCCAGCGAG.

Turning to this clone: The CDR3 end falls 3 residues outside the read, so it is completed with the germline J gene. The gene calls are TRBV30 and TRBJ1-2; D is possibly TRBD1 (6 bases). The CDR3 is 17 residues long. Deletions cut 3 bases from V and 4 bases from J, with 24 bases between. Per the germline V gene, CDR1 is GTSNPN and CDR2 is SVGIG (reference sequence). Partial CDR3 DNA: TGTGCCTGGAGGGCTACTACAGGGTTTCAGGTCCGCTATGGC. It is translated as CAWRATTGFQVRYG. The whole CDR3 sequence reads CAWRATTGFQVRYGYTF.

This CDR3 is CASGFRGGALETQYF. Partial CDR3 DNA: TGTGCTAGTGGTTTTCGAGGGGGGGCCCTAGAGACC. The J gene is TRBJ2-5, the V gene TRBV12-5, with TRBD2 as a possible D gene (7 bases). Coverage ceases 3 residues before the CDR3 finishes, and the germline J gene fills in the end. The CDR3 has 15 amino acids. The germline V gene has CDR1 LGHNT and CDR2 FRNRAP. The ends were cut back, 3 bases at V and 4 bases at J, with 15 bases in the middle.

A word on this clone: The sequence runs out 3 residues before the end of the CDR3; the remainder is reconstructed from the germline J gene. The V gene is TRBV29-1, the J gene TRBJ2-5; TRBD2 agrees at 16 bases. This CDR3 has 16 residues. The trim removed 4 bases at V and 1 base at J, leaving 3 bases unmatched. CDR1 SQVTM and CDR2 ANQGSEA come from the germline V gene. The covered CDR3 bases are TGCAGCGTTGTGGGACTAGCGGGGGGGCCCCAAGAGACC. Protein: CSVVGLAGGPQET. From start to end, the CDR3 is CSVVGLAGGPQETQYF.

CDR3 loop: CASSIFGQQETQYF. The part of the CDR3 DNA that was read is TGTGCCAGTAGTATATTTGGGCAGCAAGAGACC. The chain employs TRBV19 and TRBJ2-5, with D uncertain. The read halts 3 residues ahead of the CDR3 end, with the missing end drawn from the germline J gene. The V gene lost 2 bases and the J gene lost 2 bases, with 9 bases spanning the gap. Germline V CDR1 and CDR2: LNHDA, SQIVND (reference sequence). CDR3 length: 14 residues.

Concerning this clone: Coverage ceases 3 residues before the CDR3 finishes, and the germline J gene fills in the end. This chain joins TRBV19 and TRBJ1-5; 9 bases fit TRBD1. The CDR3 runs 14 residues. Per germline, CDR1 LNHDA and CDR2 SQIVND (reference sequence). The V segment lost 7 bases and the J segment 7 bases; nucleotides outside the gene matches: 8. CDR3 protein: CASTFPTGGQPQHF. The covered CDR3 bases are TGTGCCAGTACCTTCCCGACAGGGGGACAGCCC.

Of note for this clone: The read stops 3 residues short of the end of the CDR3; the missing end is completed from the germline J gene. V is TRBV5-1 and J is TRBJ2-5; D might be TRBD1 or TRBD2, each matching 5 bases. Germline loops: CDR1 SGHRS, CDR2 YFSETQ. CDR3 length: 15 residues. The V end was cut by 3 bases, the J end by 5 bases, with 17 bases between. CDR3 in amino acids: CASSSPRDSGETQYF. The covered CDR3 bases are TGCGCCAGCAGCTCCCCGAGGGATTCAGGGGAGACC.

As for this clone: With the read ending 3 residues before the CDR3 end, the germline J gene is used to fill in that end. The rearrangement joins TRBV19 to TRBJ2-3; D is undetermined. Looked up from germline, CDR1 is LNHDA and CDR2 is SQIVND (reference sequence). Between the trimmed V and J ends, which lost 5 bases and 1 base, there was a span of 10 bases. This CDR3 has 14 residues. The DNA read from the CDR3 is TGTGCCAGTAGTCGACAAAGCCGCACAGATACG. Its translation: CASSRQSRTDT. The full CDR3 sequence reads CASSRQSRTDTQYF.

Note on this clone: The read ends 3 residues shy of where the CDR3 ends; the end is completed using the germline J gene. This chain connects TRBV4-1 to TRBJ2-5, with TRBD2 identical over 7 bases. The germline V gene encodes CDR1 MGHRA and CDR2 YSYEKL. The CDR3 runs to 16 residues. V gave up 5 bases and J gave up 4 bases; unmatched junction bases: 13. The CDR3 loop reads CASSSVGGNLRETQYF. CDR3 bases read: TGCGCCAGCAGCTCGGTCGGGGGGAACCTGAGAGAGACC.

Regarding this clone: The read is 3 residues too short to cover the CDR3 end, so that end is filled in from the germline J gene. The chain links TRBV4-1 to TRBJ1-5, with D maybe TRBD1 (5 bases). The length of the CDR3 is 18 residues. Trimming pared 3 bases from V and 2 bases from J, leaving 20 bases between. Germline CDR1 reads MGHRA; CDR2 reads YSYEKL. CDR3 bases read: TGCGCCAGCAGCCACGGAAAGATATGGGGCCCTGGCAATCAGCCC. Translation gives CASSHGKIWGPGNQP. The entire CDR3 reads CASSHGKIWGPGNQPQHF.

Regarding this clone: The read falls 3 residues short of the CDR3 end, and the missing part is taken from the germline J gene. The V gene is TRBV5-1, the J gene TRBJ1-5, with D perhaps matching TRBD1 (6 bases). Trimming removed 4 bases at V and 9 bases at J, with 14 bases between. Germline lookup yields CDR1 SGHRS and CDR2 YFSETQ. The CDR3 has 13 residues. The sequenced part of the CDR3 DNA is TGCGCCAGCAGCCCGACAGGTAATTGGCCC. This codes for CASSPTGNWP. The whole CDR3 sequence reads CASSPTGNWPQHF.

Concerning this clone: The CDR3 extends 3 residues past the end of the read, so its final part is completed from the germline J gene. This chain uses TRBV20-1 with TRBJ2-2, with TRBD2 as a possible D gene (5 bases). V lost 2 bases to trimming and J lost 5 bases, with 12 bases between them. Germline loops: CDR1 DFQATT, CDR2 SNEGSKA (reference sequence). This CDR3 contains 14 residues. The CDR3 reads CSARPGSGTGELFF. The CDR3 DNA, read in part, is TGCAGTGCTAGACCCGGGTCGGGGACCGGGGAG.

A note on this clone: The CDR3 goes on 3 residues after the read ends, and that part is filled in from the germline J gene. The chain recombines TRBV20-1 with TRBJ1-1; 7 positions match TRBD1. The trim removed 4 bases at V and 3 bases at J, leaving 8 bases unmatched. The germline gives CDR1 DFQATT, CDR2 SNEGSKA (reference sequence). The CDR3 contains 14 residues. CDR3 DNA (partial): TGCAGTGCTACCCAGGGGGGATACGACACTGAA. It codes for CSATQGGYDTE. In full, the CDR3 is CSATQGGYDTEAFF.

About this clone: Read sequence stops 3 residues before the CDR3 end, and the germline J gene provides the missing end. The chain is built from TRBV6-1 and TRBJ2-2; D is undetermined. Germline CDR1 is MNHNS and CDR2 is SASEGT. Trimming removed 4 bases at V and 5 bases at J, with 11 bases between. The CDR3 consists of 14 residues. The DNA read from the CDR3 is TGTGCCAGCAGTGTAGCCCAGGAAACCGGGGAG. Translated, it gives CASSVAQETGE. The full CDR3 is CASSVAQETGELFF.

Notes on this clone: The observed sequence ends 3 residues before the CDR3 terminus, with the missing tail filled in from the germline J gene. The rearrangement joins TRBV5-1 to TRBJ2-5; 14 bases fit TRBD2. CDR1 is SGHRS and CDR2 is YFSETQ in the germline V gene. The ends lost 4 bases at V and 5 bases at J; junction bases unmatched: 7. This CDR3 is built from 16 residues. CDR3 DNA (partial): TGCGCCAGCAGCCTAGGACTAGCGGGGGGCGGTGAGACC. Its protein product is CASSLGLAGGGET. The CDR3, in full, reads CASSLGLAGGGETQYF. Together with reference TRBV5-1 and TRBJ2-5, the CDR3 gives the full variable domain: KAGVTQTPRYLIKTRGQQVTLSCSPISGHRSVSWYQQTPGQGLQFLFEYFSETQRNKGNFPGRFSGRQFSNSRSEMNVSTLELGDSALYLCASSLGLAGGGETQYFGPGTRLLVL.

Points on this clone: The CDR3 is cut off 3 residues early in the read; its end comes from the germline J gene. The chain is built from TRBV10-1 and TRBJ2-2, with D hard to call. Germline V gene lookup returns CDR1 WNHNN and CDR2 SYGVQD (reference sequence). The CDR3 sequence is 14 residues long. V lost 3 bases and J lost 1, with 6 bases in between. Partial CDR3 DNA: TGCGCCAGCAGTGAAGGGCAGAACACCGGGGAG. This sequence encodes CASSEGQNTGE. Given in full, the CDR3 is CASSEGQNTGELFF.

As regards this clone: The CDR3 end is not reached by the read, which stops 3 residues before it; the germline J gene fills it in. This rearrangement joins TRBV14 to TRBJ1-4; perhaps TRBD1 as D (6 bases). In germline, CDR1 is SGHDN, CDR2 FVKESK. V lost 5 bases and J 2 bases, leaving 15 bases between the germline ends. This CDR3 is built from 16 residues. CDR3 DNA (partial): TGTGCCAGCAGCATACAGGGTTTAGGGACTAATGAAAAA. This gives the protein CASSIQGLGTNEK. The whole CDR3 protein reads CASSIQGLGTNEKLFF.

As for this clone: The read falls 3 residues short of the CDR3 end, and the missing part is taken from the germline J gene. The chain links TRBV19 to TRBJ2-1; 10 bases align to TRBD1. CDR1 and CDR2 (germline): LNHDA, SQIVND (reference sequence). The CDR3 runs to 17 residues. The trim removed 1 base at V and 6 bases at J, leaving 9 bases unmatched. The covered CDR3 bases are TGTGCCAGTAGTATAGGCTATGGACAGGGGGGGGTCAATGAG. Translated, it gives CASSIGYGQGGVNE. The entire CDR3 protein reads CASSIGYGQGGVNEQFF.

On this clone itself: The read terminates 3 residues before the CDR3 end, so the remaining end is supplied by the germline J gene. V gene TRBV5-4 combines with J gene TRBJ2-2; TRBD1 or TRBD2 may be the D gene (5 bases each). Per the germline V gene, CDR1 is SGHNT and CDR2 is YYREEE (reference sequence). V was pared by 0 bases and J by 7 bases, with 10 bases between. This CDR3 has 14 amino acids. CDR3 region: CASSLGRENGELFF. The DNA read from the CDR3 is TGTGCCAGCAGCTTGGGCAGGGAGAACGGGGAG.

A word on this clone: The read comes to an end 3 residues before the CDR3 does, leaving the germline J gene to fill in the end. This chain connects TRBV7-7 to TRBJ2-5; 15 bases line up with TRBD2. J gave up 5 bases and V 5 bases, and 9 bases lay outside the gene matches. Per germline, CDR1 SSHAT and CDR2 FNYEAQ (reference sequence). The CDR3 length is 17 residues. The CDR3 DNA, read in part, is TGTGCCAGCAGCCAGGGACTAGCGGGGGGCCGTGTGGAGACC. This codes for CASSQGLAGGRVET. The full-length CDR3 reads as CASSQGLAGGRVETQYF.

Points on this clone: The DNA ends 3 residues before the CDR3 does, and the rest of the CDR3 is filled in from the germline J gene. This chain links TRBV18 with TRBJ1-2; D perhaps matches TRBD1 (6 bases). In germline, CDR1 is KGHSH, CDR2 LQKENI. V lost 2 bases and J 6 bases, leaving 10 bases between the germline ends. The CDR3 has 13 residues. The CDR3 protein is CASSPWDNHGYTF. The sequenced part of the CDR3 DNA is TGTGCCAGCTCACCATGGGACAACCATGGC.

A remark on this clone: The CDR3 end lies 3 residues beyond the end of the read and is filled in from the germline J gene. J is TRBJ2-2 and V is TRBV7-1; TRBD2 matches 15 bases. TRBV7-1 falls under the ORF class, with uncertain function. This CDR3 comprises 22 residues. V lost 3 bases and J lost 4; bases outside the gene matches: 18. This CDR3 reads CASSSSTPGLAGGQHSTGELFF. The part of the CDR3 DNA that was read is TGTGCCAGCAGCTCTTCCACTCCGGGACTAGCGGGGGGCCAGCATAGCACCGGGGAG.

In regard to this clone: The read ends 3 residues early relative to the CDR3; the germline J gene fills the gap. The chain links TRBV6-1 to TRBJ1-5; TRBD1 matches 12 bases. Trimming cost V 3 bases and J 6 bases; bases outside gene matches: 3. Germline values: CDR1 MNHNS, CDR2 SASEGT. CDR3 size: 15 residues. CDR3 DNA (partial): TGTGCCAGCAGTGAGGGGACAGGGGGCGTTCAGCCC. It specifies CASSEGTGGVQP. The full-length CDR3 reads as CASSEGTGGVQPQHF.

A remark on this clone: The read stops 3 residues short of the end of the CDR3; the missing end is completed from the germline J gene. The chain uses TRBV29-1 and TRBJ2-5, with 9 bases aligning to TRBD1. J was trimmed by 4 bases and V by 8 bases; bases with no gene match: 8. The CDR3 spans 13 residues. Germline V gives CDR1 SQVTM, CDR2 ANQGSEA. CDR3 DNA (partial): TGCAGCCACGTAGGGACAGGGTCAGAGACC. It yields the protein CSHVGTGSET. The complete CDR3 sequence is CSHVGTGSETQYF. The variable domain in full, completed from reference TRBV29-1 and TRBJ2-5, reads SAVISQKPSRDICQRGTSLTIQCQVDSQVTMMFWYRQQPGQSLTLIATANQGSEATYESGFVIDKFPISRPNLTFSTLTVSNMSPEDSSIYLCSHVGTGSETQYFGPGTRLLVL.

With regard to this clone: The read gets to within 3 residues of the CDR3 end, and the germline J gene fills in the rest. The chain links TRBV5-6 to TRBJ1-2, with 7 bases matching TRBD1. V gave up 2 bases and J gave up 4 bases; unmatched junction bases: 5. In germline, CDR1 is SGHDT, CDR2 YYEEEE. The CDR3 spans 14 residues. The covered CDR3 bases are TGTGCCAGCAGCTTCGGACAGGACCTCTATGGC. This gives the protein CASSFGQDLYG. The complete CDR3 reads CASSFGQDLYGYTF.